This T cell receptor (beta chain) derives from a study of cytomegalovirus exposure and HLA in healthy donors. This CDR3 contains 14 residues. The V and J ends lost 6 bases and 4 bases, in that order; junction bases with no gene match: 5. Germline CDR1 MNHEY, CDR2 SVGAGI. The study ran its PCR with 60 Vbeta and 13 Jbeta primers. Generated by immunoSEQ multiplex PCR, the TCRdb table keeps only in-frame clones and is missing some. The data contain about 94,000 clones, around 74% of them singletons. Material for sequencing was PBMCs. This TCR derives from a man in his forties in good health and CMV-seropositive. The chain links TRBV6-5 to TRBJ2-5, with 10 nucleotides matching TRBD2. CDR3 region: CASRLAGLVETQYF. The CDR3 DNA sequence: TGTGCCAGCAGACTAGCGGGATTGGTAGAGACCCAGTACTTC.